Below are 32 T cell receptor beta chains sequenced from a single sample in a study of PD-L1 blockade in urothelial cancer. The assay was immunoSEQ multiplex PCR, and TCRdb's table has in-frame clones only and misses some. The sample consists of about 120,000 clones, about 89% of them appearing once. Time point defined: peripheral blood 6 weeks after treatment start. Sample: PBMCs, taken around atezolizumab (anti-PD-L1) treatment. The receptors shown here come from a man between 60 and 75 years old with urothelial cancer.

The CDR3 DNA is TGTGCCAGCAGAGGCGGGACAGGGGGAAACACCATATATTTT. This codes for CASRGGTGGNTIYF. The genes are TRBV28 and TRBJ1-3; 9 bases match TRBD1. The germline gives CDR1 MDHEN, CDR2 SYDVKM. The CDR3 contains 14 residues. V shed 6 bases, J shed 4 bases, and the junction held 4 bases outside the gene matches. Full variable domain (remainder filled in from reference TRBV28 and TRBJ1-3): DVKVTQSSRYLVKRTGEKVFLECVQDMDHENMFWYRQDPGLGLRLIYFSYDVKMKEKGDIPEGYSVSREKKERFSLILESASTNQTSMYLCASRGGTGGNTIYFGEGSWLTVV.

The chain's CDR3 is CASSRQGNNQPQHF. In DNA form, the CDR3 reads TGTGCCAGCAGCCGTCAGGGGAACAATCAGCCCCAGCATTTT. This rearrangement joins TRBV27 to TRBJ1-5; D may be TRBD1 (6 bases). Germline values: CDR1 MNHEY, CDR2 SMNVEV (reference sequence). V was clipped by 6 bases and J by 3 bases, with 12 bases between them. The CDR3 contains 14 residues.

In nucleotides, the CDR3 is TGCAGTGCCCCAGGGAAACTGTTTTTT. Protein sequence: CSAPGKLFF. The genes are TRBV20-1 and TRBJ1-4; a weak D match, TRBD1 (5 bases). Trimming pared 6 bases from V and 11 bases from J, leaving 7 bases between. Germline values: CDR1 DFQATT, CDR2 SNEGSKA (reference sequence). The CDR3 covers 9 residues.

The rearrangement joins TRBV5-1 to TRBJ1-4; 9 bases line up with TRBD1. V was pared by 4 bases and J by 5 bases, with 3 bases of the junction left unmatched. Germline values: CDR1 SGHRS, CDR2 YFSETQ. The CDR3 is made up of 14 amino acids. CDR3: CASSLGQGNEKLFF. CDR3 nucleotide sequence: TGCGCCAGCAGCCTCGGACAGGGGAATGAAAAACTGTTTTTT.

The chain couples TRBV29-1 to TRBJ1-2, with D perhaps matching TRBD1 (6 bases). CDR3 length: 15 amino acids. Germline loops: CDR1 SQVTM, CDR2 ANQGSEA. The V end was cut by 5 bases, the J end by 7 bases, with 23 bases between. In nucleotides, the CDR3 is TGCAGCGTTCCTACCTCCGACAGGCGGATCGGTGGCTACACCTTC. This translates into CSVPTSDRRIGGYTF.

V gene TRBV27 combines with J gene TRBJ2-1; tentative D call: TRBD1 (6 bases). This CDR3 is built from 16 residues. Deletions cut 1 base from V and 7 bases from J, with 17 bases between. The V gene's germline CDR1 is MNHEY and CDR2 SMNVEV (reference sequence). In DNA form, the CDR3 reads TGTGCCAGCAGTTTATTGAACCAGGGGTTATGGAATGAGCAGTTCTTC. Protein product: CASSLLNQGLWNEQFF.

This chain connects TRBV18 to TRBJ2-7; 9 nucleotides agree with TRBD1. Germline loops: CDR1 KGHSH, CDR2 LQKENI. After removal of 5 bases from V and 6 bases from J, the junction contained 17 bases not matched to a gene. The CDR3 has 17 amino acids. CDR3 DNA: TGTGCCAGCTCAGAACGACTCACAGGGGGCGGAGGTGGCGAGCAGTACTTC. It is translated as CASSERLTGGGGGEQYF.

Details on this clone: The sample contains more than one DNA sequence encoding this CDR3. This chain links TRBV5-1 with TRBJ2-5; D is undetermined. This CDR3 contains 15 residues. V lost 0 bases and J lost 2, with 11 bases in between. The germline gives CDR1 SGHRS, CDR2 YFSETQ. CDR3 sequence: CASSLAGGPQETQYF. The CDR3 nucleotides are TGCGCCAGCAGCTTGGCCGGTGGTCCGCAAGAGACCCAGTACTTC. Full variable domain (missing parts from reference TRBV5-1 and TRBJ2-5): KAGVTQTPRYLIKTRGQQVTLSCSPISGHRSVSWYQQTPGQGLQFLFEYFSETQRNKGNFPGRFSGRQFSNSRSEMNVSTLELGDSALYLCASSLAGGPQETQYFGPGTRLLVL.

The genes are TRBV9 and TRBJ2-3; D perhaps matches TRBD1 (5 bases). V lost 0 bases, J lost 4 bases, and 12 bases lay in between. There are 15 residues in the CDR3. Germline V gene lookup returns CDR1 SGDLS and CDR2 YYNGEE. The CDR3 coding sequence is TGTGCCAGCAGCGTAGAATCTAGGGGCGCAGATACGCAGTATTTT. This sequence encodes CASSVESRGADTQYF. The whole variable domain, remainder taken from reference TRBV9 and TRBJ2-3, is DSGVTQTPKHLITATGQRVTLRCSPRSGDLSVYWYQQSLDQGLQFLIQYYNGEERAKGNILERFSAQQFPDLHSELNLSSLELGDSALYFCASSVESRGADTQYFGPGTRLTVL.

This chain joins TRBV7-6 and TRBJ2-2, with TRBD2 matching over 12 bases. The length of the CDR3 is 16 residues. Per the germline V gene, CDR1 is SGHVS and CDR2 is FNYEAQ. V trimming: 2 bases; J trimming: 5 bases; junction bases outside the gene matches: 3. The CDR3 DNA sequence: TGTGCCAGCAGCTTACTAGCGGGGGGGAATACCGGGGAGCTGTTTTTT. Residues: CASSLLAGGNTGELFF.

In the case of this clone: The same CDR3 can be traced to other DNA sequences in this sample. This chain links TRBV28 with TRBJ2-7, with 9 positions matching TRBD1. The CDR3 is made up of 13 amino acids. Germline lookup yields CDR1 MDHEN and CDR2 SYDVKM. V was clipped by 9 bases and J by 4 bases; unmatched bases: 7. In DNA form, the CDR3 reads TGTGCCAGTAGATCGGGACAGGGTTACGAGCAGTACTTC. Translating it yields CASRSGQGYEQYF. The full variable domain, in which reference TRBV28 and TRBJ2-7 provide the parts outside the CDR3, is DVKVTQSSRYLVKRTGEKVFLECVQDMDHENMFWYRQDPGLGLRLIYFSYDVKMKEKGDIPEGYSVSREKKERFSLILESASTNQTSMYLCASRSGQGYEQYFGPGTRLTVT.

V gene TRBV27 combines with J gene TRBJ1-2; 9 positions agree with TRBD1. Trimming removed 6 bases from V and 1 base from J; junction bases left unmatched: 6. The CDR3 length is 15 residues. The germline V gene has CDR1 MNHEY and CDR2 SMNVEV (reference sequence). The CDR3 spells CASSLTGQGNYGYTF. The CDR3 nucleotides are TGTGCCAGCAGCCTTACGGGACAGGGTAACTATGGCTACACCTTC.

The genes are TRBV11-2 and TRBJ1-4; weak D call: TRBD1 (5 bases). The V gene's germline CDR1 is SGHAT and CDR2 FQNNGV. V lost 1 base to trimming and J lost 8 bases, with 14 bases between them. CDR3 length: 15 residues. The CDR3: CASSLVTGFEEKLFF. As DNA, the CDR3 is TGTGCCAGCAGCTTAGTTACAGGCTTTGAGGAAAAACTGTTTTTT.

The chain combines TRBV11-2 with TRBJ1-2; 7 positions match TRBD1. Germline assignment: CDR1 SGHAT and CDR2 FQNNGV. This CDR3 spans 12 amino acids. Trimming at V came to 4 bases and at J to 12 bases, leaving 8 bases not matched to a gene. Here the CDR3 DNA reads TGTGCCAGCAGCTCTAGTCGGCAGGGGGACACCTTC. Amino acid sequence: CASSSSRQGDTF.

The V and J genes are TRBV7-2 and TRBJ2-1, with unresolved D. Germline assignment: CDR1 SGHTA and CDR2 FQGNSA. Deletions cut 0 bases from V and 7 bases from J, with 10 bases between. The length of the CDR3 is 14 residues. The DNA for the CDR3 is TGTGCCAGCAGCTTAGCTCTAGGTTTAAATGAGCAGTTCTTC. This sequence encodes CASSLALGLNEQFF.

This rearrangement joins TRBV7-6 to TRBJ2-1; 7 bases map to TRBD2. This CDR3 spans 17 amino acids. In germline, CDR1 is SGHVS, CDR2 FNYEAQ. The junction had 18 bases not matched to a gene; V was cut back by 7 bases and J by 6 bases. CDR3 nucleotides: TGTGCCAGCACCCGGGGTCTGACTAGCACGAGGGGCAATGAGCAGTTCTTC. The encoded protein is CASTRGLTSTRGNEQFF.

The chain is built from TRBV5-1 and TRBJ1-2; 8 positions match TRBD1. The CDR3 extends over 15 amino acids. The ends lost 0 bases at V and 8 bases at J; junction bases unmatched: 9. Germline CDR1 reads SGHRS; CDR2 reads YFSETQ. CDR3 nucleotides: TGCGCCAGCAGCTTGGCCGCCCAGACAGGGGAGGGCTACACCTTC. This gives the protein CASSLAAQTGEGYTF.

The chain combines TRBV6-1 with TRBJ1-1, with TRBD1 matching 7 bases. The CDR3 contains 14 residues. Germline CDR1 reads MNHNS; CDR2 reads SASEGT. Germline trimming cut 8 bases from V and 1 base from J; bases unmatched to any gene: 7. The CDR3 DNA follows: TGTGCCAGCTGGACAGGCCGTCAGAACACTGAAGCTTTCTTT. Translating gives CASWTGRQNTEAFF.

Written as DNA, the CDR3 is TGTGCTAGTGGTTTCGGGAAAGAGAGGGCGGGCACTGAAGCTTTCTTT. Protein sequence: CASGFGKERAGTEAFF. The rearrangement uses TRBV12-5 and TRBJ1-1, with D hard to call. V was clipped by 3 bases and J by 4 bases, with 18 bases between them. Germline assignment: CDR1 LGHNT and CDR2 FRNRAP. CDR3 size: 16 residues.

The CDR3 protein is CASSHGDSRNTGELFF. CDR3 in DNA: TGTGCCAGCAGCCATGGGGACAGTCGAAACACCGGGGAGCTGTTTTTT. This chain joins TRBV5-6 and TRBJ2-2; TRBD1 agrees at 7 bases. The CDR3 loop spans 16 amino acids. Germline V gives CDR1 SGHDT, CDR2 YYEEEE. The J segment lost 2 bases and the V segment lost 4 bases, leaving 8 bases of the junction unmatched.

V is TRBV9 and J is TRBJ2-1; 10 nucleotides align to TRBD2. The trim removed 0 bases at V and 0 bases at J, leaving 6 bases unmatched. The germline V gene has CDR1 SGDLS and CDR2 YYNGEE. The CDR3 runs to 18 residues. The CDR3 here is CASSVALWTSGSYNEQFF. The CDR3 DNA follows: TGTGCCAGCAGCGTAGCCCTTTGGACTAGCGGCTCCTACAATGAGCAGTTCTTC.

J is TRBJ2-4 and V is TRBV19; 9 nucleotides agree with TRBD1. The CDR3 length is 17 residues. Losses at the gene ends were 2 bases for V and 11 bases for J; bases not matched to a gene: 16. Germline V gives CDR1 LNHDA, CDR2 SQIVND (reference sequence). The CDR3 protein is CASSISGQGPLGALQYF. CDR3 nucleotides: TGTGCCAGTAGTATATCCGGACAGGGGCCCTTAGGCGCCCTTCAGTACTTC. Variable domain in full (rest from reference TRBV19 and TRBJ2-4): DGGITQSPKYLFRKEGQNVTLSCEQNLNHDAMYWYRQDPGQGLRLIYYSQIVNDFQKGDIAEGYSVSREKKESFPLTVTSAQKNPTAFYLCASSISGQGPLGALQYFGAGTRLSVL.

CDR3 loop: CASSPRSGGISYNEQFF. The CDR3 DNA is TGTGCCAGCAGCCCCCGCAGCGGGGGGATCTCCTACAATGAGCAGTTCTTC. The chain recombines TRBV7-6 with TRBJ2-1, with TRBD2 matching 9 bases. Germline values: CDR1 SGHVS, CDR2 FNYEAQ. J lost 0 bases, V lost 5 bases, and 8 bases had no gene match. CDR3 length: 17 amino acids.

The chain couples TRBV5-1 to TRBJ2-1; D unclear. Germline V CDR1 and CDR2: SGHRS, YFSETQ. The V and J ends lost 4 bases and 1 base respectively, with 15 bases between them. This CDR3 is built from 16 residues. This chain's CDR3 is CASSRRSAVSYNEQFF. DNA of the CDR3: TGCGCCAGCAGCAGGCGGTCCGCGGTTTCCTACAATGAGCAGTTCTTC.

The chain joins TRBV7-6 to TRBJ2-7; 11 nucleotides line up with TRBD2. Germline trimming cut 1 base from V and 4 bases from J; bases unmatched to any gene: 6. The germline CDR1 and CDR2 sequences are SGHVS and FNYEAQ. This CDR3 comprises 16 residues. CDR3 protein: CASSLVGTSGSYEQYF. The CDR3 nucleotides are TGTGCCAGCAGCTTAGTAGGGACTAGCGGATCGTACGAGCAGTACTTC.

This chain joins TRBV13 and TRBJ2-1; 13 positions agree with TRBD2. The CDR3 spans 15 residues. Germline CDR1 is PRHDT and CDR2 is FYEKMQ (reference sequence). Losses at the gene ends were 5 bases for V and 8 bases for J; bases not matched to a gene: 6. CDR3 sequence (DNA): TGTGCCAGCAGCCCCGGACTAGCGGGAGCCCATGAGCAGTTCTTC. Translating gives CASSPGLAGAHEQFF.

The chain employs TRBV7-8 and TRBJ2-3, with D perhaps matching TRBD2 (7 bases). The germline gives CDR1 SGHVS, CDR2 FQNEAQ. The CDR3 totals 17 residues. V was clipped by 1 base and J by 1 base, with 15 bases between them. In nucleotides, the CDR3 is TGTGCCAGCAGCTTAGTCATGAGGGGGGGCCGCACAGATACGCAGTATTTT. Protein: CASSLVMRGGRTDTQYF. The full variable domain, with the rest looked up from reference TRBV7-8 and TRBJ2-3, is GAGVSQSPRYKVAKRGQDVALRCDPISGHVSLFWYQQALGQGPEFLTYFQNEAQLDKSGLPSDRFFAERPEGSVSTLKIQRTQQEDSAVYLCASSLVMRGGRTDTQYFGPGTRLTVL.

The chain carries TRBV27 and TRBJ1-2; possibly TRBD1 for D (5 bases). The CDR3 contains 15 residues. Trimming stripped 4 bases from V and 7 bases from J, with 19 bases between. From germline, CDR1 is MNHEY and CDR2 SMNVEV (reference sequence). CDR3 sequence: CASSYEGGGAGGYTF. CDR3 bases: TGTGCCAGCAGTTATGAGGGCGGAGGGGCAGGTGGCTACACCTTC.

The rearrangement links TRBV18 to TRBJ2-2, with TRBD1 matching 8 bases. The germline V gene has CDR1 KGHSH and CDR2 LQKENI. This CDR3 region has 17 residues. V lost 3 bases, J lost 1 base, and 7 bases stayed unmatched. CDR3 sequence reads: CASSPVTGALNTGELFF. The CDR3 DNA sequence: TGTGCCAGCTCACCTGTGACAGGGGCTTTGAACACCGGGGAGCTGTTTTTT.

This rearrangement joins TRBV9 to TRBJ1-2; the D gene is possibly TRBD1 (6 bases). Germline V CDR1 and CDR2: SGDLS, YYNGEE. The CDR3 totals 17 residues. The germline V and J ends were trimmed by 5 bases and 8 bases, with 28 bases remaining between them. This CDR3 is CASRPDRPISQWGGYTF. CDR3 sequence (DNA): TGTGCCAGCAGACCGGACAGACCTATATCCCAATGGGGAGGCTACACCTTC.

V and J are TRBV19 and TRBJ2-5; 8 nucleotides match TRBD2. Germline CDR1 reads LNHDA; CDR2 reads SQIVND (reference sequence). The CDR3 covers 14 residues. V gave up 6 bases and J gave up 5 bases; unmatched junction bases: 8. The CDR3 sequence is CASSPGLVTETQYF. CDR3 nucleotides: TGTGCCAGTAGCCCGGGACTAGTCACGGAGACCCAGTACTTC.

The chain links TRBV4-3 to TRBJ2-3, with TRBD2 matching 15 bases. This CDR3 has 17 amino acids. V was pared by 4 bases and J by 3 bases, with 5 bases of the junction left unmatched. CDR1 is LGHNA and CDR2 is YSLEER in the germline V gene. DNA for the CDR3: TGCGCCAGCAGCCTCACCGGGACTAGCGGGGGGACAGATACGCAGTATTTT. This encodes CASSLTGTSGGTDTQYF.